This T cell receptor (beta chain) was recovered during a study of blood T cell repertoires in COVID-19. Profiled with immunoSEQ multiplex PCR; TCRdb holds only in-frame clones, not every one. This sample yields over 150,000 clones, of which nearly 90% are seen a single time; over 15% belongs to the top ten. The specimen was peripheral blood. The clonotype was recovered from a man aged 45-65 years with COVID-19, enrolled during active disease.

The CDR3 is CASSQEEGYTEAFF. The CDR3, as DNA: TGTGCCAGCAGCCAAGAGGAGGGCTACACTGAAGCTTTCTTT. This chain links TRBV14 with TRBJ1-1; no definite D call. V was trimmed by 0 bases and J by 3 bases, leaving 8 bases between them. This CDR3 has 14 residues. Germline V gene data show CDR1 as SGHDN and CDR2 as FVKESK.